The following is a TCR beta chain sequence with its context. The target antigen is unknown. The entry originates in a study of T cell responses to AZD1222 COVID-19 vaccine. Germline CDR1 is KGHSH and CDR2 is LQKENI. V was clipped by 0 bases and J by 9 bases, with 8 bases between them. This CDR3 region has 12 residues. The assay was immunoSEQ multiplex PCR, and TCRdb's table has in-frame clones only and misses some. The sample consists of approximately 180,000 clones, approximately 90% of them appearing once. Study-wide points: Across spike, vaccine-associated CD4 TCRs were found, dominant at 160-218 and 743-854.

V is TRBV18 and J is TRBJ1-2; a possible D gene is TRBD1 (6 bases). The sample in question was peripheral blood, obtained 28 days after the second AZD1222 dose. This TCR derives from an adult who received the AZD1222 COVID-19 vaccine. CDR3 loop: CASSPPQGSYTF. The CDR3, as DNA: TGTGCCAGCTCACCACCGCAGGGGAGCTACACCTTC.